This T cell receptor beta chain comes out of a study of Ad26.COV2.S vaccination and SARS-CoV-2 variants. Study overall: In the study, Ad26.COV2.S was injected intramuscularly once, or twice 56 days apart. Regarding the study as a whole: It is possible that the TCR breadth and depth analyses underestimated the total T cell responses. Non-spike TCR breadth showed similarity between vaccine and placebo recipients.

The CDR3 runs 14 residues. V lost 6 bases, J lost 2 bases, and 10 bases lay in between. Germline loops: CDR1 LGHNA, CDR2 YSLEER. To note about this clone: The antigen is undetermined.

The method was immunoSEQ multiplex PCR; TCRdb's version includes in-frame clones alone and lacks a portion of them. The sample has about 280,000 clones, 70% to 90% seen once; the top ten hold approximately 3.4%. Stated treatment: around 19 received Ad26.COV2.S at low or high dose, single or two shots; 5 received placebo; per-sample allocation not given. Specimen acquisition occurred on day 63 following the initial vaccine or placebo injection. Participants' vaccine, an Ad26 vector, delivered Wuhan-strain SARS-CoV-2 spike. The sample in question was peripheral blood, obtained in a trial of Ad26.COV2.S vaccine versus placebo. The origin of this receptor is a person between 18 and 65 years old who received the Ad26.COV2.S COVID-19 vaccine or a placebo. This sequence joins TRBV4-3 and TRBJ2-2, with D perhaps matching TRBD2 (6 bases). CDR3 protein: CASSAGTNTGELFF. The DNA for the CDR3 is TGCGCCAGCAGTGCCGGGACTAACACCGGGGAGCTGTTTTTT.